The 15 T cell receptor beta chains below all came from one sample that was sequenced in a study of blood T cell repertoires in COVID-19. The method was immunoSEQ multiplex PCR; TCRdb's version includes in-frame clones alone and lacks a portion of them. Found here are some 56,000 clones, 87% of them singletons; the top ten hold 6% to 6.5%. Sequences were obtained from peripheral blood. Receptor source: a woman aged 60-70 years with COVID-19, enrolled during active disease.

This chain uses TRBV3-1 (or the pseudogene TRBV3-2) with TRBJ2-1, with no clear D. The V end lost 3 bases, the J end lost 3 bases, and 15 bases lay between the germline ends. CDR3 length: 16 amino acids. Germline CDR1 and CDR2: LGHDT and YNNKEL (reference sequence). The CDR3 DNA is TGTGCCAGCAGCCATATCAGCGCCTCCAGCTACAATGAGCAGTTCTTC. It translates to CASSHISASSYNEQFF.

The V call is TRBV30, the J call TRBJ1-4, with D possibly TRBD1 on 5 matching bases. CDR1 and CDR2 (germline): GTSNPN, SVGIG (reference sequence). The CDR3 has 15 amino acids. V was shortened by 0 bases and J by 6 bases, with 14 bases between the two germline ends. For the CDR3, the DNA is TGTGCCTGGAGTGTTACGGGGCGGGGGGATGAAAAACTGTTTTTT. As protein: CAWSVTGRGDEKLFF.

The chain recombines TRBV5-1 with TRBJ2-3; weak D call: TRBD2 (7 bases). The V gene lost 0 bases and the J gene lost 0 bases, with 11 bases spanning the gap. Germline CDR1 reads SGHRS; CDR2 reads YFSETQ. The CDR3 has 16 residues. The CDR3 DNA reads TGCGCCAGCAGCTTGGCCGGGGGGCTGAGCACAGATACGCAGTATTTT. Translated: CASSLAGGLSTDTQYF.

A remark on this clone: The same CDR3 arises from other DNA sequences in this sample as well. This chain links TRBV7-9 with TRBJ1-4; 7 nucleotides line up with TRBD1. The trim removed 5 bases at V and 3 bases at J, leaving 3 bases unmatched. The germline V gene encodes CDR1 SEHNR and CDR2 FQNEAQ (reference sequence). CDR3 length equals 14 residues. The CDR3 loop is CASSKGQANEKLFF. CDR3 sequence (DNA): TGTGCCAGCAGCAAAGGACAGGCTAATGAAAAACTGTTTTTT.

This chain uses TRBV15 with TRBJ2-1, with TRBD2 identical over 10 bases. This CDR3 spans 16 amino acids. CDR1 is LNHNV and CDR2 is YYDKDF in the germline V gene (reference sequence). V lost 2 bases, J lost 4 bases, and 5 bases stayed unmatched. The CDR3 spells CATSRKGLAVYNEQFF. The DNA for the CDR3 is TGTGCCACCAGCAGAAAAGGACTAGCGGTATACAATGAGCAGTTCTTC.

The genes are TRBV5-8 and TRBJ2-2, with D tentatively TRBD1 (6 bases). The V end was cut by 4 bases, the J end by 3 bases, with 10 bases between. Germline V lookup: CDR1 SGHTS, CDR2 YDEGEE. This CDR3 is 14 amino acids long. Here the CDR3 DNA reads TGTGCCAGCAGCAATGGACAGTACACCGGGGAGCTGTTTTTT. It translates to CASSNGQYTGELFF.

The rearrangement links TRBV18 to TRBJ2-3, with 11 bases fitting TRBD1. Germline-derived CDR1 and CDR2 are KGHSH and LQKENI. This CDR3 is 14 amino acids long. Trimming removed 8 bases from V and 5 bases from J; junction bases left unmatched: 6. CDR3 loop: CASGQGALEDTQYF. The DNA for the CDR3 is TGTGCCAGCGGACAGGGGGCGCTGGAAGATACGCAGTATTTT. Using reference TRBV18 and TRBJ2-3 for the parts outside the CDR3, the full variable domain is NAGVMQNPRHLVRRRGQEARLRCSPMKGHSHVYWYRQLPEEGLKFMVYLQKENIIDESGMPKERFSAEFPKEGPSILRIQQVVRGDSAAYFCASGQGALEDTQYFGPGTRLTVL.

This chain connects TRBV28 to TRBJ2-1, with 7 bases aligning to TRBD2. V was clipped by 7 bases and J by 5 bases; unmatched bases: 11. CDR1 and CDR2 from the germline V gene are MDHEN and SYDVKM. The CDR3 spans 15 residues. The DNA of the CDR3 is TGTGCCAGCACCCCCGGCGCGGGAGATCACAATGAGCAGTTCTTC. Amino acids: CASTPGAGDHNEQFF.

The chain combines TRBV28 with TRBJ1-2; the D is unclear. The germline V gene encodes CDR1 MDHEN and CDR2 SYDVKM. V was cut by 1 base and J by 13 bases, with 19 bases left in between. The CDR3 is 14 amino acids. The CDR3 bases are TGTGCCAGCAGTTTATACTCATATAGAGAAAACGGCACCTTC. It yields the protein CASSLYSYRENGTF.

The gene calls are TRBV15 and TRBJ1-5; D call uncertain. Germline lookup yields CDR1 LNHNV and CDR2 YYDKDF (reference sequence). The CDR3 sequence is 15 residues long. V was trimmed by 4 bases and J by 3 bases, leaving 13 bases between them. DNA of the CDR3: TGTGCCACCAGCAAAGCCGGAGAGTACAATCAGCCCCAGCATTTT. Residues: CATSKAGEYNQPQHF.

The chain employs TRBV6-5 and TRBJ1-6; no definite D call. Trimming cost V 0 bases and J 10 bases, with 16 bases left between them. From germline, CDR1 is MNHEY and CDR2 SVGAGI. This CDR3 contains 16 residues. The CDR3 here is CASSYSIDYTNSPLHF. The DNA for the CDR3 is TGTGCCAGCAGTTACTCGATAGACTACACGAACTCACCCCTCCACTTT.

The chain employs TRBV18 and TRBJ2-7; TRBD1 matches at 9 bases. Germline assignment: CDR1 KGHSH and CDR2 LQKENI. Germline trimming cut 3 bases from V and 1 base from J; bases unmatched to any gene: 4. The CDR3 loop spans 15 amino acids. CDR3 region: CASSPTGGLSYEQYF. CDR3 in DNA: TGTGCCAGCTCACCGACAGGGGGTCTATCCTACGAGCAGTACTTC.

J is TRBJ1-1 and V is TRBV2; 8 bases line up with TRBD1. V was pared by 3 bases and J by 4 bases, with 4 bases of the junction left unmatched. The CDR3 consists of 14 residues. Germline CDR1 SNHLY, CDR2 FYNNEI. CDR3 protein: CASSETGVGTEAFF. Written as DNA, the CDR3 is TGTGCCAGCAGTGAGACAGGGGTTGGCACTGAAGCTTTCTTT. Full variable domain (missing parts from reference TRBV2 and TRBJ1-1): EPEVTQTPSHQVTQMGQEVILRCVPISNHLYFYWYRQILGQKVEFLVSFYNNEISEKSEIFDDQFSVERPDGSNFTLKIRSTKLEDSAMYFCASSETGVGTEAFFGQGTRLTVV.

V and J are TRBV11-1 and TRBJ2-7; 8 bases are a match to TRBD1. The length of the CDR3 is 14 residues. With 1 base clipped from V and 10 bases from J, the junction kept 9 bases outside the gene matches. Germline assignment: CDR1 SGHAT and CDR2 FQDESV (reference sequence). CDR3 bases: TGTGCCAGCAGCTTAGTAAGAGGACAGGGTGGACAGTACTTC. Protein product: CASSLVRGQGGQYF.

The chain has TRBV30 and TRBJ1-2; D unresolved. V was clipped by 4 bases and J by 5 bases, with 8 bases between them. Germline V gives CDR1 GTSNPN, CDR2 SVGIG (reference sequence). CDR3 size: 11 residues. CDR3 sequence (DNA): TGTGCCTGGAAGCGGACTTATGGCTACACCTTC. Translation gives CAWKRTYGYTF. The full variable domain, its missing parts supplied by reference TRBV30 and TRBJ1-2, is SQTIHQWPATLVQPVGSPLSLECTVEGTSNPNLYWYRQAAGRGLQLLFYSVGIGQISSEVPQNLSASRPQDRQFILSSKKLLLSDSGFYLCAWKRTYGYTFGSGTRLTVV.